The source of this TCR beta chain is a study of CD8 T cells in ankylosing spondylitis (dated by TCRdb to 2015 to 2018). Study-wide context: To find TCR variants linked to disease, the study profiled T cell receptor beta repertoires in ankylosing spondylitis patients and healthy donors. The full study cohort comprised approximately 23 ankylosing spondylitis patients and approximately 100 healthy donors. Peripheral blood was sampled, and synovial fluid was additionally collected from ankylosing spondylitis patients.

Overall study outcomes, separate from this receptor: The disease-linked clones were reported to be significantly enriched in matched synovial fluid samples from ankylosing spondylitis patients. Some motif variants had previously been reported in the synovial fluid and blood of reactive arthritis patients, which suggests shared mechanisms of disease initiation. Blood from ankylosing spondylitis patients appeared to be characterized by a TCR beta motif made up of several highly homologous amino acid variants. A CD8+ phenotype was shown by the disease-linked clones, which were found at relatively low frequencies in peripheral blood.

Reading from cysteine to phenylalanine, the CDR3 counts 12 amino acids. Of the read, only the CDR3 DNA is kept; its 36 bases are in frame from base 1. V lost 8 bases and J lost 7 bases; the stretch between them is 12 bases long. From the germline V gene, CDR1 is SGHVS and CDR2 is FQNEAQ. This sample was sequenced with an Illumina HiSeq 2500. TCR beta libraries were prepared by quantitative 5'-RACE with molecular barcodes. The authors' pipeline ran thus. A new computational method, built on a probabilistic model of VDJ rearrangement, was used to identify disease-linked TCR variants. TCRdb reanalyzed the raw reads on its own, using fastp at Q25 for trimming and MiXCR for clone calling, and kept in-frame beta chains. CDR3 protein sequences are deduplicated, and each keeps its most common genes and DNA. TCRdb's processing, not the authors' own work, is the source of the V and J calls. The sample records around 210,000 distinct CDR3 sequences, 8% to 9% of which are singletons. 4.8% of the sample is held by the ten biggest clonotypes.

This clonotype was observed at least ten times. There is no known antigen for this receptor. The input lacks base qualities; no much larger clone sits a single base away. Sequencing was performed on blood, either unsorted or a sorted T cell fraction (not recorded which). This TCR came from a female donor with ankylosing spondylitis or in good health (not recorded which). The chain uses TRBV7-8 and TRBJ2-1; the D gene is possibly TRBD2, with 5 bases matching. The nucleotides are TGTGCCAGCCAAGGGAGTTATAATGAGCAGTTCTTC. It is translated as CASQGSYNEQFF.